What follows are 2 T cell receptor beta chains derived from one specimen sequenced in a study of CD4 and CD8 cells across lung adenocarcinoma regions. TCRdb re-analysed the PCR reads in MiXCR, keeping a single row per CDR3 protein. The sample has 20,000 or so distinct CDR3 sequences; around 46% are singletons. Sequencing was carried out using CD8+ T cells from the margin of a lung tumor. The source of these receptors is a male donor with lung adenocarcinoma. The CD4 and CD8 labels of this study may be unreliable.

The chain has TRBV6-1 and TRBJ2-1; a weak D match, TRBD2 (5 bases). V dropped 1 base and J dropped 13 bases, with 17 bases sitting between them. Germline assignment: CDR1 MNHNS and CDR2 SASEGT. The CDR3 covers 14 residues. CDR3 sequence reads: CASSEDRGWETQFF. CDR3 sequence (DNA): TGTGCCAGCAGTGAAGACCGAGGGTGGGAGACCCAGTTCTTC.

In nucleotides, the CDR3 is TGTGCCAGCAAGGGACTAGCGGCACACTACAATGAGCAGTTCTTC. Encoded protein: CASKGLAAHYNEQFF. The chain combines TRBV6-1 with TRBJ2-1; TRBD2 agrees at 11 bases. The CDR3 sequence is 15 residues long. Germline V gene sequence: CDR1 MNHNS, CDR2 SASEGT. Trimming at V came to 7 bases and at J to 3 bases, leaving 5 bases not matched to a gene.